Reported below is one T cell receptor (beta chain). This entry comes from a study of blood T cell repertoires in COVID-19. Clones were sequenced by immunoSEQ multiplex PCR, and TCRdb holds only the in-frame ones, with some missing. The sample carries 100,000 to 150,000 clones, approximately 80% recorded once. The V end lost 4 bases, the J end lost 6 bases, and 18 bases lay between the germline ends. The CDR3 runs 15 residues. Germline CDR1 is SGHDN and CDR2 is FVKESK. The TCR originated in a man aged 35-49 years with active or convalescent COVID-19. V is TRBV14 and J is TRBJ1-1, with D perhaps matching TRBD1 (5 bases). The source material was peripheral blood. CDR3 nucleotides: TGTGCCAGCAGCCTTCGGCAGGGAAGAGGCGCTGAAGCTTTCTTT. It specifies CASSLRQGRGAEAFF.